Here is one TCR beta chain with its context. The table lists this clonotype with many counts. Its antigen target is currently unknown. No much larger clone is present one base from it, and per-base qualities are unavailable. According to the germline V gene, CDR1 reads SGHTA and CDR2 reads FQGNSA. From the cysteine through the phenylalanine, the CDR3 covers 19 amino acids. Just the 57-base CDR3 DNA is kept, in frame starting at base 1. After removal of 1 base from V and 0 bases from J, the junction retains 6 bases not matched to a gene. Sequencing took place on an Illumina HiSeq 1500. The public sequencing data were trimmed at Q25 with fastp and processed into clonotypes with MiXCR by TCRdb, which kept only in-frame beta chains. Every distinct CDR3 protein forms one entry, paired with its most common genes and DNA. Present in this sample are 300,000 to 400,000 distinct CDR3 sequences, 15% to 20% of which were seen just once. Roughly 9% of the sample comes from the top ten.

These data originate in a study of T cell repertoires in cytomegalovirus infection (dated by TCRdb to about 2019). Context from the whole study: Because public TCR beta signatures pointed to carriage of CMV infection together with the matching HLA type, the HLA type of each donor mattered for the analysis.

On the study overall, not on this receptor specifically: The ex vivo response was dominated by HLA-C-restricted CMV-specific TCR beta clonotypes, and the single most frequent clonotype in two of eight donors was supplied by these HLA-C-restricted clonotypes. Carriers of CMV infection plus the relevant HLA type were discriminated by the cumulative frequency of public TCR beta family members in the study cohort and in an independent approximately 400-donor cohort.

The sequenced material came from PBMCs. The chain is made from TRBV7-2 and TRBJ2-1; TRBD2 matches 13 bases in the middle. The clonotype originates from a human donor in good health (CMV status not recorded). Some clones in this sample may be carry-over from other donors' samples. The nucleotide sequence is TGTGCCAGCAGCTTAGTTCCCCGGACTAGCGGGAGCTCCTACAATGAGCAGTTCTTC. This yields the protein CASSLVPRTSGSSYNEQFF.